Below are 21 T cell receptor beta chains sequenced from a single sample in a study of control samples from healthy donors and cancer patients. The repertoire was sequenced with immunoSEQ multiplex PCR; TCRdb's copy has only in-frame clones and lacks some. Among about 82,000 clones listed, approximately 89% were seen once. Sequenced material: blood. Receptors were obtained from a middle-aged man in good health.

With respect to this clone: Other DNA sequences from this sample encode an identical CDR3 as well. V gene TRBV18 combines with J gene TRBJ1-5, with D maybe TRBD1 (5 bases). Trimming took off 2 bases at V and 2 bases at J, with 10 bases between the two ends. From germline, CDR1 is KGHSH and CDR2 LQKENI. The length of the CDR3 is 15 residues. The CDR3 region has the DNA TGTGCCAGCTCACCAAGAGGGGATGGCAATCAGCCCCAGCATTTT. This gives the protein CASSPRGDGNQPQHF.

The rearrangement joins TRBV14 to TRBJ1-1; no clear D gene. Germline assignment: CDR1 SGHDN and CDR2 FVKESK. V was trimmed by 0 bases and J by 5 bases, leaving 7 bases between them. CDR3 length equals 13 residues. The CDR3 is CASSQDRQTEAFF. The DNA for the CDR3 is TGTGCCAGCAGCCAAGATAGGCAGACTGAAGCTTTCTTT.

The V and J genes are TRBV5-1 and TRBJ2-7; tentative D call: TRBD1 (6 bases). The germline gives CDR1 SGHRS, CDR2 YFSETQ. The ends were cut back, 1 base at V and 4 bases at J, with 15 bases in the middle. The length of the CDR3 is 15 residues. Here the CDR3 DNA reads TGCGCCAGCAGCTTGAGGGCAGGGGAAGGGTACGAGCAGTACTTC. It specifies CASSLRAGEGYEQYF.

This chain joins TRBV6-5 and TRBJ1-2, with D hard to call. The germline V gene has CDR1 MNHEY and CDR2 SVGAGI. The CDR3 contains 12 residues. V lost 8 bases to trimming and J lost 3 bases, with 10 bases between them. The DNA of the CDR3 is TGTGCCAGCGTCGCGAGGGACTATGGCTACACCTTC. This sequence encodes CASVARDYGYTF.

The chain joins TRBV7-6 to TRBJ1-4; 7 nucleotides agree with TRBD1. The V gene's germline CDR1 is SGHVS and CDR2 FNYEAQ. The CDR3 is made up of 16 amino acids. With V trimmed by 4 bases and J by 4 bases, 9 bases remained unmatched. The CDR3 protein is CASSSSSGQFNEKLFF. The CDR3, as DNA: TGTGCCAGCAGCTCCAGCTCGGGACAGTTTAATGAAAAACTGTTTTTT.

The chain uses TRBV13 and TRBJ2-3, with 9 bases that match TRBD1. CDR1 is PRHDT and CDR2 is FYEKMQ in the germline V gene (reference sequence). The CDR3 totals 16 residues. V was pared by 1 base and J by 4 bases, with 6 bases of the junction left unmatched. This CDR3 reads CASSLVLGQGADTQYF. The CDR3 nucleotides are TGTGCCAGCAGCTTAGTTTTGGGACAGGGAGCAGATACGCAGTATTTT.

The J gene is TRBJ1-1, the V gene TRBV5-1; no definite D call. CDR3 size: 13 residues. Germline assignment: CDR1 SGHRS and CDR2 YFSETQ. Trimming stripped 0 bases from V and 6 bases from J, with 9 bases between. CDR3 nucleotide sequence: TGCGCCAGCAGCTTGGATAGAGGACCTGAAGCTTTCTTT. Its protein product is CASSLDRGPEAFF. The whole variable domain, filled in from reference TRBV5-1 and TRBJ1-1, reads KAGVTQTPRYLIKTRGQQVTLSCSPISGHRSVSWYQQTPGQGLQFLFEYFSETQRNKGNFPGRFSGRQFSNSRSEMNVSTLELGDSALYLCASSLDRGPEAFFGQGTRLTVV.

J is TRBJ2-2 and V is TRBV19; 9 nucleotides line up with TRBD1. The CDR3 extends over 14 amino acids. The V and J ends lost 9 bases and 6 bases, in that order; junction bases with no gene match: 8. From germline, CDR1 is LNHDA and CDR2 SQIVND (reference sequence). The CDR3 bases are TGTGCCAGCGCCGGGACAGGGATCGCCGGGGAGCTGTTTTTT. It specifies CASAGTGIAGELFF.

The chain uses TRBV18 and TRBJ2-6; D gene unclear. CDR1 KGHSH and CDR2 LQKENI come from the germline V gene. V was cut by 3 bases and J by 1 base, with 10 bases left in between. The CDR3 contains 16 residues. Here the CDR3 reads CASSPSTASGANVLTF. Here the CDR3 DNA reads TGTGCCAGCTCACCTAGCACAGCGTCTGGGGCCAACGTCCTGACTTTC.

This rearrangement joins TRBV7-2 to TRBJ1-5; 7 bases map to TRBD1. The V segment lost 5 bases and the J segment 7 bases; nucleotides outside the gene matches: 8. The CDR3 spans 14 residues. The V gene's germline CDR1 is SGHTA and CDR2 FQGNSA. The CDR3 DNA reads TGTGCCAGCAGCACAAAACAGGGGAGGCAGCCCCAGCATTTT. This gives the protein CASSTKQGRQPQHF.

The chain carries TRBV6-5 and TRBJ1-4; 7 nucleotides agree with TRBD1. The CDR3 runs to 14 residues. The ends lost 5 bases at V and 0 bases at J; junction bases unmatched: 0. Germline V gene lookup returns CDR1 MNHEY and CDR2 SVGAGI. In DNA, the CDR3 is TGTGCCAGCAGTACAGGGGCAACTAATGAAAAACTGTTTTTT. It specifies CASSTGATNEKLFF.

This rearrangement joins TRBV4-3 to TRBJ1-6, with TRBD1 identical over 9 bases. Germline assignment: CDR1 LGHNA and CDR2 YSLEER. The CDR3 runs 15 residues. V lost 3 bases and J lost 10; bases outside the gene matches: 7. CDR3 nucleotide sequence: TGCGCCAGCAGCCAGGATGACAGGGGGGGATCACCCCTCCACTTT. Translation gives CASSQDDRGGSPLHF.

This sequence joins TRBV19 and TRBJ1-6, with D possibly being TRBD1 (5 bases). Germline CDR1 reads LNHDA; CDR2 reads SQIVND (reference sequence). Trimming took off 5 bases at V and 7 bases at J, with 12 bases between the two ends. The CDR3 is 14 residues long. The CDR3 DNA sequence: TGTGCCAGTAGTCGCATAGGGGCGAATTCACCCCTCCACTTT. This encodes CASSRIGANSPLHF. Based on the CDR3 plus reference TRBV19 and TRBJ1-6, the full variable domain is DGGITQSPKYLFRKEGQNVTLSCEQNLNHDAMYWYRQDPGQGLRLIYYSQIVNDFQKGDIAEGYSVSREKKESFPLTVTSAQKNPTAFYLCASSRIGANSPLHFGNGTRLTVT.

CDR3 protein: CASSSNTGRGTQYF. In DNA form, the CDR3 reads TGTGCCAGCAGTTCTAATACAGGGAGAGGTACGCAGTATTTT. V and J are TRBV28 and TRBJ2-3; tentative D call: TRBD1 (6 bases). The CDR3 is 14 amino acids. CDR1 MDHEN and CDR2 SYDVKM come from the germline V gene. V shed 4 bases and J shed 8 bases, with 16 bases lying between them.

The chain has TRBV10-3 and TRBJ1-1, with D maybe TRBD1 (5 bases). This CDR3 is built from 14 residues. The V gene lost 2 bases and the J gene lost 6 bases, with 13 bases spanning the gap. CDR1 is ENHRY, CDR2 SYGVKD, per germline. CDR3 nucleotides: TGTGCCATCAGTGAGCCAAGGACAACGGCTGAAGCTTTCTTT. Translating gives CAISEPRTTAEAFF.

V gene TRBV3-1 (or the pseudogene TRBV3-2) combines with J gene TRBJ2-2; the match to TRBD2 covers 11 bases. Germline loops: CDR1 LGHDT, CDR2 YNNKEL (reference sequence). CDR3 length: 17 residues. The J segment lost 1 base and the V segment lost 4 bases, leaving 5 bases of the junction unmatched. CDR3 sequence (DNA): TGTGCCAGCAGCCGAAAGACTAGCGGGATGAACACCGGGGAGCTGTTTTTT. Its protein is CASSRKTSGMNTGELFF.

The chain links TRBV6-4 to TRBJ2-3, with 9 bases identical to TRBD1. The CDR3 consists of 14 residues. Germline V gene data show CDR1 as MRHNA and CDR2 as SNTAGT. J gave up 6 bases and V 2 bases, and 3 bases lay outside the gene matches. The CDR3 DNA sequence: TGTGCCAGCAGTGACCCGACAGGGGGTGATACGCAGTATTTT. Translating it yields CASSDPTGGDTQYF.

This chain links TRBV7-9 with TRBJ1-2, with D possibly TRBD1 on 6 matching bases. CDR1 SEHNR and CDR2 FQNEAQ come from the germline V gene (reference sequence). There are 17 residues in the CDR3. With 4 bases removed from V and 8 bases from J, the gap between germline ends came to 26 bases. The CDR3 nucleotides are TGTGCCAGCAGCTCCTCAGAGGGGGGTGAAGGACTATGGGGCTACACCTTC. Its translation is CASSSSEGGEGLWGYTF.

The J gene is TRBJ1-5, the V gene TRBV19, with D possibly matching TRBD1 (5 bases). This CDR3 has 16 residues. V gave up 3 bases and J gave up 5 bases, with 17 bases separating them. In germline, CDR1 is LNHDA, CDR2 SQIVND (reference sequence). CDR3 region: CASSISQGSRDQPQHF. The DNA for the CDR3 is TGTGCCAGTAGTATTAGTCAGGGAAGTAGAGATCAGCCCCAGCATTTT.

The rearrangement links TRBV27 to TRBJ2-3; 7 bases fit TRBD2. Germline-derived CDR1 and CDR2 are MNHEY and SMNVEV (reference sequence). V was pared by 3 bases and J by 2 bases, with 5 bases of the junction left unmatched. The CDR3 covers 15 residues. DNA for the CDR3: TGTGCCAGCAGTTTGGCTAGCGGTAACACAGATACGCAGTATTTT. It yields the protein CASSLASGNTDTQYF.

The chain has TRBV18 and TRBJ1-6; D unclear. Germline-derived CDR1 and CDR2 are KGHSH and LQKENI. V shed 3 bases and J shed 5 bases, with 5 bases lying between them. This CDR3 contains 13 residues. For the CDR3, the DNA is TGTGCCAGCTCACCTCCCAATAATTCACCCCTCCACTTT. Its protein product is CASSPPNNSPLHF.